This T cell receptor (beta chain) was profiled in a study of T cell repertoires in cytomegalovirus infection (dated by TCRdb to the late 2010s). Regarding the research as a whole: Recently identified HLA-C-restricted CMV epitopes, whose presentation resists viral immunomodulation, were targeted by peptide stimulations together with well-studied HLA-B-restricted epitopes. Because public TCR beta signatures pointed to carriage of CMV infection together with the matching HLA type, the HLA type of each donor mattered for the analysis.

Points the paper makes about the study in general: In the ex vivo response, HLA-C-restricted CMV-specific TCR beta clonotypes were dominant, and in two of eight donors the single most frequent clonotype came from this HLA-C-restricted group. In both this cohort and an independent roughly 400-donor cohort, the cumulative frequency of public TCR beta family members distinguished carriers of CMV infection plus the relevant HLA type.

Only a few counts were recorded for this clonotype. No cognate antigen has been identified for it. The record has no base qualities; no much larger clone is one base away. The CDR3 runs 14 residues from the cysteine to the phenylalanine. Solely the CDR3 DNA is kept, with 42 bases framed from the first base. The germline V gene sets CDR1 to SGHTA and CDR2 to FQGNSA. Unmatched junction bases come to 5, with V trimmed by 3 bases and J by 5 bases. Instrument on record: Illumina HiSeq 1500. TCRdb redid the processing of the public reads, applying fastp at Q25 and MiXCR, and retained in-frame beta chains. Identical CDR3 protein sequences are pooled into one entry, listed with their most common genes and DNA. Here the sample has 550,000 to 700,000 distinct CDR3 sequences; under 45% occur a single time. The ten largest clones add up to about half of the sample. The label giving this sample's treatment or condition can be read as: in vitro stimulation with specific CMV peptide epitopes to enrich CMV-specific T cells.

The rearranged chain carries TRBV7-2 and TRBJ2-7; 9 middle bases align to TRBD2. The sample in question was cultured PBMCs, obtained from culture after CMV antigen stimulation. This sequence originates from a human donor in good health (CMV status not recorded). Some clones in this sample may be carry-over from other donors' samples. The CDR3: CASSFSSGAHEQYF. The sequenced DNA: TGTGCCAGCAGCTTCTCTAGCGGGGCTCACGAGCAGTACTTC.